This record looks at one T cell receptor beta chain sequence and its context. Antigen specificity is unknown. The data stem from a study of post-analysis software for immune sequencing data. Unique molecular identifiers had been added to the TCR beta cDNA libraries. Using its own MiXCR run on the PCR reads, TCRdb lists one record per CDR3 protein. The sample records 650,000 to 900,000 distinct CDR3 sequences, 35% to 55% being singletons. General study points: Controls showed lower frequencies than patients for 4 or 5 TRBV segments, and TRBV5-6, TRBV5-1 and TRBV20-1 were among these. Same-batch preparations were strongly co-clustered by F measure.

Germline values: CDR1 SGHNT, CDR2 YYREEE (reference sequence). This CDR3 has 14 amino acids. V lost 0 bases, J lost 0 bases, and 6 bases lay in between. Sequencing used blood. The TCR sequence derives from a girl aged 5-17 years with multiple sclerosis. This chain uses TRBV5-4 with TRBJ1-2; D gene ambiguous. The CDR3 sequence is CASSLEAANYGYTF. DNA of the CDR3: TGTGCCAGCAGCTTGGAGGCAGCTAACTATGGCTACACCTTC.